The clone carrying this T cell receptor (beta chain) was detected ten times or more. Its matching antigen is unknown. The data stem from a study of T-cell reconstitution after alpha-beta-depleted transplantation in children. Findings and limits, study-wide: Newly produced T cells mostly provided counts and TCRbeta diversity after one year, as hyperexpanded clones declined. It was reported that alpha-beta T cells came from several hundred expanded graft clones (about two months after transplant).

The TCRbeta library was prepared with unique molecular identifiers. TCRdb recomputed calls from the PCR reads with MiXCR, one row per CDR3 protein. The table shows 670,000 or so distinct CDR3 sequences, with approximately 14% occurring only once. The CDR3 has 12 amino acids. Germline lookup yields CDR1 SGHRS and CDR2 YFSETQ. The V end lost 3 bases, the J end lost 7 bases, and 7 bases lay between the germline ends. The rearrangement links TRBV5-1 to TRBJ2-2, with a possible D match to TRBD1 (5 bases). The sequenced sample was PBMCs, obtained before TCRalphabeta/CD19-depleted stem cell transplant. The sequence came from a girl aged 2 to 9 with congenital amegakaryocytic thrombocytopenia, due to receive a stem cell transplant. The CDR3 DNA is TGCGCCAGCAGCTCAGGGATCGGGGAGCTGTTTTTT. Translated, it gives CASSSGIGELFF.